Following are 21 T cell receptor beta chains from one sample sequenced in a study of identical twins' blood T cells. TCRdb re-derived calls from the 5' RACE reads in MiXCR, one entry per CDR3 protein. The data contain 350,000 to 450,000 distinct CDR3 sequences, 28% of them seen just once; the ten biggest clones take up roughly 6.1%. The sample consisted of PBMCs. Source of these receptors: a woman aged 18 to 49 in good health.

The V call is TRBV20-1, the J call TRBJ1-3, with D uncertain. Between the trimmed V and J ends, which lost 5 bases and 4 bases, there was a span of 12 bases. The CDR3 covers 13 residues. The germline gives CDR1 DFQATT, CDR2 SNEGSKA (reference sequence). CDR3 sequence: CSAGREWGNTIYF. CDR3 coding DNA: TGCAGTGCTGGGCGGGAGTGGGGAAACACCATATATTTT.

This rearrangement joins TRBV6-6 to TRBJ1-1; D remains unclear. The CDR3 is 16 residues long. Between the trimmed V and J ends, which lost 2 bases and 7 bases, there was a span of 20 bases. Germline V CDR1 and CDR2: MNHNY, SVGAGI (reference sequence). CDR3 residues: CASSYGRQHSFDEAFF. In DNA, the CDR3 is TGTGCCAGCAGTTACGGTCGACAACATTCTTTTGATGAAGCTTTCTTT.

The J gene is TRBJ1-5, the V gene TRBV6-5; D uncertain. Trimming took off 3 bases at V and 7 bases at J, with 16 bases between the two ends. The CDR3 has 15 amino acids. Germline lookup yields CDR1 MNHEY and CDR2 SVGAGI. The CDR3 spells CASSYSAASGQPQHF. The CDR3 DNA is TGTGCCAGCAGTTATTCCGCAGCCTCGGGCCAGCCCCAGCATTTT.

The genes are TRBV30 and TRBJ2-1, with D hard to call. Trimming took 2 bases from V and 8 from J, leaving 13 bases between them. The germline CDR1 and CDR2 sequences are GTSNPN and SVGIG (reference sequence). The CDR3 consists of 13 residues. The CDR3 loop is CAWSPARAHEQFF. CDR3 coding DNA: TGTGCCTGGAGTCCCGCTCGCGCCCATGAGCAGTTCTTC.

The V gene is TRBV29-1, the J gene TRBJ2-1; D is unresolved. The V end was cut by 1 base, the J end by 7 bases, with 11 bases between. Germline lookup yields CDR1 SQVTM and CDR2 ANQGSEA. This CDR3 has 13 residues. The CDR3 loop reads CSVEGPVKNEQFF. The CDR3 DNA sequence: TGCAGCGTTGAAGGTCCCGTAAAGAATGAGCAGTTCTTC.

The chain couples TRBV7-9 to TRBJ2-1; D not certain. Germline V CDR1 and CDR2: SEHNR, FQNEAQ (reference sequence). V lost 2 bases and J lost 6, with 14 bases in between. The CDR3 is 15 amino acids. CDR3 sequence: CASSLMARAINEQFF. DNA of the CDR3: TGTGCCAGCAGCTTAATGGCACGGGCCATCAATGAGCAGTTCTTC.

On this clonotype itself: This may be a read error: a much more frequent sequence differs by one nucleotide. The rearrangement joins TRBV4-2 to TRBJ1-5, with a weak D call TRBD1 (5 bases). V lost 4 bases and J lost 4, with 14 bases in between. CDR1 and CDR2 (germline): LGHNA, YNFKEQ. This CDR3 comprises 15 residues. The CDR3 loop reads CASSPEGGGNQPQHF. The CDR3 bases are TGTGCCAGCAGCCCCGAGGGCGGGGGAAATCAGCCCCAGCATTTT.

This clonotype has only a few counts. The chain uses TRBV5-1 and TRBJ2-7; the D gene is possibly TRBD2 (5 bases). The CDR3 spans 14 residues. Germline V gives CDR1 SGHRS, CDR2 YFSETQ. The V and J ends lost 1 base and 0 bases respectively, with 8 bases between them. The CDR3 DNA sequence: TGCGCCAGCAGCTTGCTACGGGACTCCTACGAGCAGTACTTC. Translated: CASSLLRDSYEQYF.

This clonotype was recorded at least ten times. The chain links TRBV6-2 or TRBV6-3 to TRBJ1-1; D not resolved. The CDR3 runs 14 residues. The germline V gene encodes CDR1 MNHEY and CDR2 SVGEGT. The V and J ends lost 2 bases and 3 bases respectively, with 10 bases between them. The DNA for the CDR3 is TGTGCCAGCAGTTACGGACGGTTGGACACTGAAGCTTTCTTT. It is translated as CASSYGRLDTEAFF.

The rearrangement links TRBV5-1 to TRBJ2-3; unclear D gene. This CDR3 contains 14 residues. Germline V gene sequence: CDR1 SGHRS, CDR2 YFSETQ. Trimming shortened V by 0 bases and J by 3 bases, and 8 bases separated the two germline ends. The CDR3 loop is CASSLGRATDTQYF. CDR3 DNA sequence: TGCGCCAGCAGCTTGGGCCGGGCGACAGATACGCAGTATTTT.

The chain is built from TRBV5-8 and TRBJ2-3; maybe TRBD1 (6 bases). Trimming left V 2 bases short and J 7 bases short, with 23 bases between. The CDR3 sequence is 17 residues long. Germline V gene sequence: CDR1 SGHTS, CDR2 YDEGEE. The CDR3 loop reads CASSFSVGALSTYTQYF. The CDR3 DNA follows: TGTGCCAGCAGCTTCAGCGTGGGGGCCCTGTCGACATATACGCAGTATTTT.

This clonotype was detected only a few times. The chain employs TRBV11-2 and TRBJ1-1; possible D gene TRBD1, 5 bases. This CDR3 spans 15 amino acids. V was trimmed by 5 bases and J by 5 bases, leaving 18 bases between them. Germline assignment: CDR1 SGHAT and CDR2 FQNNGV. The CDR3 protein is CASSPGRGRGTEAFF. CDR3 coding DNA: TGTGCCAGCAGCCCGGGACGGGGGAGGGGAACTGAAGCTTTCTTT.

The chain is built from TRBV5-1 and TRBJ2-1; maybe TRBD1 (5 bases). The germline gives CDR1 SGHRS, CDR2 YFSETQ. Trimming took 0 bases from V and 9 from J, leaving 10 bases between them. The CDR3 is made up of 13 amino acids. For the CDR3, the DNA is TGCGCCAGCAGCTTGGAGCAGGGCGTTGAGCAGTTCTTC. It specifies CASSLEQGVEQFF.

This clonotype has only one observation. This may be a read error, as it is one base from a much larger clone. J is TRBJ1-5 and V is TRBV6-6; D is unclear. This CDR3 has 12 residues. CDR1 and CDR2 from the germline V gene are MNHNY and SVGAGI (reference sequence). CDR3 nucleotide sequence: TGTTCCAGCAGCCCCCCAGGTCAGCCCCAGCATTTT. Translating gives CSSSPPGQPQHF.

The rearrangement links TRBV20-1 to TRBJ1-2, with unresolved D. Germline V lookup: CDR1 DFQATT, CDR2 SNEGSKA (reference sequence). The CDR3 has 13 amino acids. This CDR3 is CSPSNGDNYGYTF. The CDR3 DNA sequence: TGCAGCCCTTCCAATGGGGATAACTATGGCTACACCTTC.

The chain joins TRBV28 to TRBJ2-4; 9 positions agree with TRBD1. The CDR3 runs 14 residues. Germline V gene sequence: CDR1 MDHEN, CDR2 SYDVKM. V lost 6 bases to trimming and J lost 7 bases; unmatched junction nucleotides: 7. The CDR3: CASSLDRGINIQYF. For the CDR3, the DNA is TGTGCCAGCAGCCTGGACAGGGGTATTAACATTCAGTACTTC.

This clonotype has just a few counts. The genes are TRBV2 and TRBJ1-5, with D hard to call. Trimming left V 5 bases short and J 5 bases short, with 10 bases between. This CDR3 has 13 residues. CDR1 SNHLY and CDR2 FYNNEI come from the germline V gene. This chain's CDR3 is CASSLTTDQPQHF. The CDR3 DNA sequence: TGTGCCAGCAGTCTAACAACTGATCAGCCCCAGCATTTT.

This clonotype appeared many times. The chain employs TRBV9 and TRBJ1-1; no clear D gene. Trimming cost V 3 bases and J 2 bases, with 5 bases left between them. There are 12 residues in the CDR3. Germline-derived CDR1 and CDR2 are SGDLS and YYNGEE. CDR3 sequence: CASSAVNTEAFF. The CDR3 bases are TGTGCCAGCAGCGCCGTCAACACTGAAGCTTTCTTT.

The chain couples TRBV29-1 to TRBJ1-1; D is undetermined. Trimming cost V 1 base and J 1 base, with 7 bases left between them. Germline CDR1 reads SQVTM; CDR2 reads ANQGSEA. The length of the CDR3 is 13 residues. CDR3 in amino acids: CSVEAGANTEAFF. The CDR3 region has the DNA TGCAGCGTTGAAGCAGGCGCGAACACTGAAGCTTTCTTT.

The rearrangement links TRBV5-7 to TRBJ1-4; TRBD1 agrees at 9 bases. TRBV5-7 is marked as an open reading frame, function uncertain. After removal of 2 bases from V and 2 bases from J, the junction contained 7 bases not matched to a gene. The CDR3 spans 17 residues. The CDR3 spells CASSLPGQGLTNEKLFF. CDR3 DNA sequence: TGTGCCAGCAGCTTACCGGGACAGGGATTGACTAATGAAAAACTGTTTTTT.

CDR3 residues: CASSDYRTRVKVTEAFF. CDR3 coding DNA: TGTGCCAGCAGCGACTATAGAACGAGGGTCAAGGTTACTGAAGCTTTCTTT. The gene calls are TRBV7-9 and TRBJ1-1; no clear D gene. CDR1 SEHNR and CDR2 FQNEAQ come from the germline V gene (reference sequence). This CDR3 has 17 residues. Trimming took 5 bases from V and 5 from J, leaving 24 bases between them.